This entry lists 29 T cell receptor beta chains sequenced from one sample in a study of cytomegalovirus exposure and HLA in healthy donors. Use of 60 Vbeta and 13 Jbeta primers characterized the PCR. Clones were sequenced by immunoSEQ multiplex PCR, and TCRdb holds only the in-frame ones, with some missing. The table lists about 150,000 clones, over 80% of them singletons, with over 1.5% in the top ten. The material sequenced was PBMCs. The receptors derive from a middle-aged man in good health and CMV-seronegative.

The chain employs TRBV7-9 and TRBJ1-5; maybe TRBD1 (5 bases). Germline CDR1 reads SEHNR; CDR2 reads FQNEAQ (reference sequence). The CDR3 consists of 15 residues. Trimming removed 1 base at V and 4 bases at J, with 11 bases between. The CDR3 bases are TGTGCCAGCAGCTTAGGATCCGACAGTAATCAGCCCCAGCATTTT. Protein: CASSLGSDSNQPQHF.

In regard to this clone: Mismatch with germline at one junction end may stem from a read error. The chain couples TRBV7-9 to TRBJ2-7, with D perhaps matching TRBD2 (6 bases). The CDR3 runs 16 residues. Germline V lookup: CDR1 SEHNR, CDR2 FQNEAQ (reference sequence). DNA of the CDR3: TGTTCCAGCAGCTCCGAGAGTGGGGACTTCCCCTACGAGCAGTACTTC. As protein: CSSSSESGDFPYEQYF.

This chain uses TRBV5-4 with TRBJ2-3; TRBD2 agrees at 8 bases. The CDR3 is 16 amino acids. Germline values: CDR1 SGHNT, CDR2 YYREEE (reference sequence). V shed 4 bases and J 2 bases; nucleotides not matched to a gene: 9. CDR3 sequence reads: CASSPGLADFTDTQYF. Here the CDR3 DNA reads TGTGCCAGCAGCCCTGGACTAGCAGATTTCACAGATACGCAGTATTTT.

In its sample, this clone was seen a few times. The V and J genes are TRBV5-1 and TRBJ2-3, with TRBD2 identical over 10 bases. V shed 1 base, J shed 0 bases, and the junction held 2 bases outside the gene matches. This CDR3 is built from 16 residues. CDR1 is SGHRS and CDR2 is YFSETQ in the germline V gene. The CDR3 loop reads CASSLTSGVSTDTQYF. CDR3 bases: TGCGCCAGCAGCTTGACTAGCGGGGTTAGCACAGATACGCAGTATTTT.

The chain is built from TRBV19 and TRBJ2-7, with 10 bases matching TRBD1. Per germline, CDR1 LNHDA and CDR2 SQIVND (reference sequence). The CDR3 extends over 16 amino acids. The V segment lost 6 bases and the J segment 4 bases; nucleotides outside the gene matches: 12. CDR3 sequence reads: CASSPRGRQGAYEQYF. Written as DNA, the CDR3 is TGTGCCAGTAGCCCTAGGGGGCGACAGGGGGCTTACGAGCAGTACTTC. The full variable domain, rest sourced from reference TRBV19 and TRBJ2-7, is DGGITQSPKYLFRKEGQNVTLSCEQNLNHDAMYWYRQDPGQGLRLIYYSQIVNDFQKGDIAEGYSVSREKKESFPLTVTSAQKNPTAFYLCASSPRGRQGAYEQYFGPGTRLTVT.

The gene calls are TRBV10-3 and TRBJ2-2; TRBD1 matches at 10 bases. Looked up from germline, CDR1 is ENHRY and CDR2 is SYGVKD. Trimming at V came to 8 bases and at J to 3 bases, leaving 3 bases not matched to a gene. This CDR3 has 14 residues. In DNA, the CDR3 is TGTGCCATCTCAGGGACAGGGGACACCGGGGAGCTGTTTTTT. Its protein product is CAISGTGDTGELFF.

The chain joins TRBV9 to TRBJ2-2, with 10 bases fitting TRBD1. CDR1 and CDR2 (germline): SGDLS, YYNGEE. This CDR3 is built from 17 residues. Unmatched junction bases numbered 7, after V lost 4 bases and J lost 1 base. The CDR3 sequence: CASSNPGQGMNTGELFF. In nucleotides, the CDR3 is TGTGCCAGCAGCAATCCGGGACAGGGGATGAACACCGGGGAGCTGTTTTTT.

In its sample, this clone was seen once. This chain connects TRBV5-4 to TRBJ1-1; D not certain. V lost 2 bases to trimming and J lost 2 bases, with 13 bases between them. The CDR3 extends over 15 amino acids. The V gene's germline CDR1 is SGHNT and CDR2 YYREEE (reference sequence). The DNA of the CDR3 is TGTGCCAGCAGCTTTTCCCCCGGAGATAACACTGAAGCTTTCTTT. Translating it yields CASSFSPGDNTEAFF.

The chain joins TRBV7-9 to TRBJ1-1, with 7 bases identical to TRBD1. In germline, CDR1 is SEHNR, CDR2 FQNEAQ (reference sequence). The CDR3 consists of 14 residues. The junction had 6 bases not matched to a gene; V was cut back by 5 bases and J by 3 bases. CDR3 nucleotide sequence: TGTGCCAGCAGCATTGACAGGGTGGACACTGAAGCTTTCTTT. This gives the protein CASSIDRVDTEAFF.

V gene TRBV7-9 combines with J gene TRBJ2-6; the match to TRBD1 covers 7 bases. V was pared by 5 bases and J by 3 bases, with 7 bases of the junction left unmatched. Germline assignment: CDR1 SEHNR and CDR2 FQNEAQ (reference sequence). CDR3 length equals 16 residues. In DNA, the CDR3 is TGTGCCAGCAGCCCAGCACAGGGGAATGGGGCCAACGTCCTGACTTTC. This translates into CASSPAQGNGANVLTF. Full variable domain (outside the CDR3, taken from reference TRBV7-9 and TRBJ2-6): DTGVSQNPRHKITKRGQNVTFRCDPISEHNRLYWYRQTLGQGPEFLTYFQNEAQLEKSRLLSDRFSAERPKGSFSTLEIQRTEQGDSAMYLCASSPAQGNGANVLTFGAGSRLTVL.

This clone occurred once. The chain carries TRBV14 and TRBJ1-1; perhaps TRBD1 as D (6 bases). Germline CDR1 reads SGHDN; CDR2 reads FVKESK. The V gene lost 1 base and the J gene lost 3 bases, with 9 bases spanning the gap. The CDR3 runs to 14 residues. The CDR3 spells CASSQVGGYTEAFF. The CDR3 DNA reads as TGTGCCAGCAGCCAAGTAGGGGGTTACACTGAAGCTTTCTTT.

J is TRBJ2-5 and V is TRBV11-3; 13 bases are shared with TRBD2. The CDR3 loop spans 15 amino acids. The V gene end was trimmed by 3 bases and the J gene end by 3 bases; junction bases not matched to a gene: 1. The germline CDR1 and CDR2 sequences are SGHNT and YENEEA. The CDR3 protein is CASSFGTSGEETQYF. DNA for the CDR3: TGTGCCAGCAGCTTCGGGACTAGCGGGGAAGAGACCCAGTACTTC.

This clone was counted once. The CDR3 coding sequence is TGTGCCAGCAGCGGACCCGCAGGGGGCGCGTTCGAGCAGTACTTC. Translated, it gives CASSGPAGGAFEQYF. The chain combines TRBV7-9 with TRBJ2-7, with 8 bases that match TRBD1. J lost 6 bases, V lost 5 bases, and 12 bases had no gene match. Germline loops: CDR1 SEHNR, CDR2 FQNEAQ (reference sequence). The CDR3 is made up of 15 amino acids.

This chain links TRBV7-2 with TRBJ1-2; tentatively, D is TRBD1 (5 bases). CDR3 size: 17 residues. The V and J ends lost 4 bases and 8 bases respectively, with 26 bases between them. In germline, CDR1 is SGHTA, CDR2 FQGNSA. CDR3 nucleotide sequence: TGTGCCAGCAGCTCCCCGGGTGGGGCCGGAATGGTGGGGGGCTACACCTTC. This encodes CASSSPGGAGMVGGYTF. The full variable domain, completed using reference TRBV7-2 and TRBJ1-2, is GAGVSQSPSNKVTEKGKDVELRCDPISGHTALYWYRQSLGQGLEFLIYFQGNSAPDKSGLPSDRFSAERTGGSVSTLTIQRTQQEDSAVYLCASSSPGGAGMVGGYTFGSGTRLTVV.

This clone was found once. The chain joins TRBV19 to TRBJ2-4; 10 bases are a match to TRBD2. The CDR3 is 15 residues long. V shed 7 bases and J 7 bases; nucleotides not matched to a gene: 10. Germline-derived CDR1 and CDR2 are LNHDA and SQIVND (reference sequence). CDR3 coding DNA: TGTGCCAGTACCCCCGGGACTAGCGTGAGGAACATTCAGTACTTC. Encoded protein: CASTPGTSVRNIQYF.

The rearrangement joins TRBV5-4 to TRBJ1-3; D possibly corresponds to TRBD1 (6 bases). Germline V gene lookup returns CDR1 SGHNT and CDR2 YYREEE (reference sequence). The CDR3 sequence is 15 residues long. The ends were cut back, 4 bases at V and 0 bases at J, with 11 bases in the middle. The CDR3 DNA sequence: TGTGCCAGCAGCGACAGGAGAAGCTCTGGAAACACCATATATTTT. As protein: CASSDRRSSGNTIYF.

The chain uses TRBV28 and TRBJ1-5, with unresolved D. Trimming removed 10 bases from V and 0 bases from J, with 10 bases in between. The CDR3 runs to 13 residues. CDR1 and CDR2 (germline): MDHEN, SYDVKM. In DNA, the CDR3 is TGTGCCACCGACACCTATAGCAATCAGCCCCAGCATTTT. Translated, it gives CATDTYSNQPQHF.

This clone has more than one count but fewer than ten. The rearrangement uses TRBV5-6 and TRBJ2-7, with no clear D. The CDR3 length is 13 residues. Germline V gene lookup returns CDR1 SGHDT and CDR2 YYEEEE. The germline V and J ends were trimmed by 0 bases and 4 bases, with 8 bases remaining between them. The CDR3 region is CASSLAAGYEQYF. The CDR3 nucleotides are TGTGCCAGCAGCTTGGCCGCCGGGTACGAGCAGTACTTC.

The V gene is TRBV19, the J gene TRBJ2-2; no definite D call. V lost 3 bases and J 0 bases, leaving 8 bases between the germline ends. Germline loops: CDR1 LNHDA, CDR2 SQIVND (reference sequence). CDR3 length: 15 amino acids. CDR3 DNA: TGTGCCAGTAGTATTCTGAGTTCGAACACCGGGGAGCTGTTTTTT. Translated: CASSILSSNTGELFF.

The chain combines TRBV10-1 with TRBJ2-5; 7 bases agree with TRBD1. J lost 6 bases, V lost 7 bases, and 5 bases had no gene match. Germline V gene lookup returns CDR1 WNHNN and CDR2 SYGVQD (reference sequence). The CDR3 is 12 residues long. In nucleotides, the CDR3 is TGCGCCAGCAACGACAGGGCTAAGACCCAGTACTTC. Protein: CASNDRAKTQYF.

This chain joins TRBV19 and TRBJ1-5; TRBD1 matches at 9 bases. V lost 7 bases to trimming and J lost 3 bases; unmatched junction nucleotides: 7. Germline V CDR1 and CDR2: LNHDA, SQIVND (reference sequence). The CDR3 sequence is 15 residues long. CDR3 bases: TGTGCCAGTAAGGGACAGGGCTCATCCAATCAGCCCCAGCATTTT. Protein sequence: CASKGQGSSNQPQHF.

This clone was detected a few times. The CDR3 DNA reads TGTGCCAGCAGTTCCCCCACCGGTATCGAAAAACTGTTTTTT. Translating it yields CASSSPTGIEKLFF. The genes are TRBV25-1 and TRBJ1-4; no clear D. The germline CDR1 and CDR2 sequences are MGHDK and SYGVNS. The CDR3 totals 14 residues. The germline V and J ends were trimmed by 5 bases and 8 bases, with 15 bases remaining between them.

This clone was counted between two and nine times. The V call is TRBV5-6, the J call TRBJ2-3; TRBD1 aligns across 7 bases. The CDR3 sequence is 16 residues long. Germline loops: CDR1 SGHDT, CDR2 YYEEEE. J was trimmed by 2 bases and V by 0 bases; bases with no gene match: 6. CDR3 coding DNA: TGTGCCAGCAGCTTGGACCAGACAGGGCTCACAGATACGCAGTATTTT. Residues: CASSLDQTGLTDTQYF.

The genes are TRBV2 and TRBJ2-1; 8 bases match TRBD1. In germline, CDR1 is SNHLY, CDR2 FYNNEI. The CDR3 is 16 amino acids. V was pared by 6 bases and J by 4 bases, with 11 bases of the junction left unmatched. The CDR3 DNA follows: TGTGCCAGCAGCCCTAGGACAGGGCCCAAATACAATGAGCAGTTCTTC. Encoded protein: CASSPRTGPKYNEQFF.

V usage is TRBV2 and J usage is TRBJ2-1; 10 bases match TRBD1. This CDR3 is built from 16 residues. The germline V gene has CDR1 SNHLY and CDR2 FYNNEI. The V gene end was trimmed by 6 bases and the J gene end by 4 bases; junction bases not matched to a gene: 9. As DNA, the CDR3 is TGTGCCAGCAGGGCACCGGGACAGGGGCGTTACAATGAGCAGTTCTTC. This encodes CASRAPGQGRYNEQFF.

The J gene is TRBJ2-7, the V gene TRBV27; 8 bases are shared with TRBD1. Germline lookup yields CDR1 MNHEY and CDR2 SMNVEV (reference sequence). This CDR3 is built from 15 residues. V dropped 5 bases and J dropped 0; count of bases not matched to a gene: 6. This CDR3 is CASSQDRVGSYEQYF. The CDR3 coding sequence is TGTGCCAGCAGTCAGGACAGGGTGGGCTCCTACGAGCAGTACTTC.

This rearrangement joins TRBV5-4 to TRBJ2-1, with 8 bases lining up with TRBD1. From germline, CDR1 is SGHNT and CDR2 YYREEE (reference sequence). V gave up 5 bases and J gave up 8 bases; unmatched junction bases: 9. This CDR3 is 14 amino acids long. CDR3 in DNA: TGTGCCAGCAGGCTCACAGGGGGTAAGGATGAGCAGTTCTTC. It yields the protein CASRLTGGKDEQFF.

The chain combines TRBV5-5 with TRBJ2-7, with 7 positions matching TRBD1. V gave up 4 bases and J gave up 0 bases; unmatched junction bases: 7. Germline CDR1 and CDR2: SGHKS and YYEKEE (reference sequence). CDR3 length: 15 amino acids. The CDR3 DNA follows: TGTGCCAGCAGCCCTTGGACAGGTGACTCCTACGAGCAGTACTTC. Its translation: CASSPWTGDSYEQYF.

V gene TRBV7-9 combines with J gene TRBJ2-1; 8 bases line up with TRBD1. CDR1 and CDR2 from the germline V gene are SEHNR and FQNEAQ (reference sequence). This CDR3 is built from 14 residues. The junction had 4 bases not matched to a gene; V was cut back by 5 bases and J by 4 bases. The CDR3 nucleotides read TGTGCCAGCAGCCCGGGACAGGTTTACAATGAGCAGTTCTTC. This codes for CASSPGQVYNEQFF.